A selection of T cell receptor beta chains follows, all from one sample in a study of blood T cells in healthy people across ages. TCRdb re-derived calls from the 5' RACE reads in MiXCR, one entry per CDR3 protein. The table records 700,000 to 900,000 distinct CDR3 sequences, roughly 53% of them present only once. Material: blood. The receptor set was obtained from an older man in good health. CDR3s include the opening cysteine and the closing phenylalanine or tryptophan. The D gene is left open where the match is weak. The size entry is marked missing in some rows and otherwise reads once, few, many or a size class.

TRBV5-1,TRBJ1-1,-,-,TGCGCCAGCAGAGGGACGGACGAAGCTTTCTTT,CASRGTDEAFF
TRBV12-3/TRBV12-4,TRBJ2-7,few,TRBD1,TGTGCCAGCAGGCCTCCTCGGACAGGGGCCTACGAGCAGTACTTC,CASRPPRTGAYEQYF
TRBV28,TRBJ2-3,-,TRBD1,TGTGCCAGCAGCCGACAGGGGAAATCTCACAGATACGCGTATTTT,CASSRQGKSHRYAYF
TRBV15,TRBJ2-3,-,TRBD2,TGTGCCACCAGCAGAGATTGGGGGGGAAGCACAGATACGCAGTATTTT,CATSRDWGGSTDTQYF
TRBV14,TRBJ2-1,-,-,TGTGCCAGCAGCCAAGATATTAGGGCCACCGATGAGCAGTTCTTC,CASSQDIRATDEQFF
TRBV6-5,TRBJ2-1,-,-,TGTGCCAGCAGTTCTCTAGGTGGGACTTTCGCTTACAATGAGCAGTTCTTC,CASSSLGGTFAYNEQFF
TRBV6-1,TRBJ2-7,-,-,TGTGCCAGCAGCGGACAGAAGAGCTCCTACGAGCAGTACTTC,CASSGQKSSYEQYF
TRBV10-3,TRBJ1-4,-,-,TGTGCCATCAGTGATTCTGGACCCACCGATCACGGAAAACTGTTTTTT,CAISDSGPTDHGKLFF
TRBV20-1,TRBJ2-1,-,-,TGCAGTGCCGGACAGACTACTTACAATGAGCAGTTCTTC,CSAGQTTYNEQFF
TRBV12-5,TRBJ2-1,few,-,TGTGCTAGTGGTTTGGGGACACCCGGCAATGAGCAGTTCTTC,CASGLGTPGNEQFF
TRBV5-1,TRBJ2-1,-,-,TGCGCCAGCAGCTTGATGGGGAATGAGCAGTTCTTC,CASSLMGNEQFF
TRBV29-1,TRBJ1-3,-,-,TGCAGCGTTGTAGGCGGTACCTCTGGAAACACCATATATTTT,CSVVGGTSGNTIYF
TRBV28,TRBJ2-5,-,TRBD1,TGTGCCAGCCAAGGGGACAGGGCGAAGGAGACCCAGTACTTC,CASQGDRAKETQYF
TRBV7-3,TRBJ2-5,-,TRBD2,TGTGCCAGCAGCTTAAGCGGGGGGGACAATGAGCAGTACTTC,CASSLSGGDNEQYF
TRBV27,TRBJ1-6,-,TRBD1,TGTGCCAGCAGTCCCAGACAGGGGGCAAAAGATTCACCCCTCCACTTT,CASSPRQGAKDSPLHF
TRBV20-1,TRBJ2-1,-,TRBD1,TGCAGTGCTAACAGGGGGCTCGGGAATGAGCAGTTCTTC,CSANRGLGNEQFF
TRBV7-9,TRBJ1-2,-,-,TGTGCCAGCAGCCGGGCGGGGGGGAGATACGGCTACACCTTC,CASSRAGGRYGYTF
TRBV5-1,TRBJ2-1,few,TRBD2,TGCGCCAGCAGTGGAGCGGGGGGAAGCTCCTACAATGAGCAGTTCTTC,CASSGAGGSSYNEQFF
TRBV6-5,TRBJ2-1,-,TRBD1,TGTGCCAGCAGTTATTCAGGGGGTTACCTCTACAATGAGCAGTTCTTC,CASSYSGGYLYNEQFF
TRBV20-1,TRBJ2-4,-,TRBD2,TGCAGTGCTATAGTATTAGCGGGAGGGATGAAAAACATTCAGTACTTC,CSAIVLAGGMKNIQYF
TRBV3-1,TRBJ2-5,-,-,TGTGCCAGCAGCCAAGTTCAGGGGCAAGGGACCCAGTACTTC,CASSQVQGQGTQYF
TRBV7-9,TRBJ2-7,-,-,TGTGCCAGCAGCTTAGACCCGGGGACCTACGAGCAGTACTTC,CASSLDPGTYEQYF
TRBV7-2,TRBJ2-4,-,-,TGTGCCAGCAGCTCACCACAGACTGGCGCCATTCAGTACTTC,CASSSPQTGAIQYF
TRBV4-1,TRBJ2-7,-,-,TGCGCCAGCAGCGAAGGGTATAAGTCTTACGAGCAGTACTTC,CASSEGYKSYEQYF